The rows below give T cell receptor beta chains drawn from one sample of a study of blood T cell repertoires in COVID-19. The protocol was immunoSEQ multiplex PCR, while the TCRdb copy is restricted to in-frame clones and leaves out a portion. The data contain 250,000 to 300,000 clones, 86% of them singletons. Sequenced sample: peripheral blood. The source of these receptors is a man aged 18 to 29 with active or convalescent COVID-19. The CDR3 runs from the conserved cysteine through the conserved F or W. The order of the fields is D gene, V gene, J gene, clone size, CDR3 DNA, CDR3 protein. A D gene is named only where the DNA matches it firmly. Expanded clones are given a class, and other clones once, few, many or no size at all.

D: NA; V: TRBV3-1/TRBV3-2; J: TRBJ1-1; size: NA; DNA: TGTGCCAGCAGCCGAATAGACGGGAGTGAAGCTTTCTTT; CDR3: CASSRIDGSEAFF
D: NA; V: TRBV3-1/TRBV3-2; J: TRBJ1-1; size: once; DNA: TGTGCCAGCAGCCCCGAAACGGTGAACACTGAAGCTTTCTTT; CDR3: CASSPETVNTEAFF
D: TRBD2; V: TRBV14; J: TRBJ2-1; size: NA; DNA: TGTGCCAGCAGCCAAGCGGGGGGACTACCCTACAATGAGCAGTTCTTC; CDR3: CASSQAGGLPYNEQFF
D: NA; V: TRBV30; J: TRBJ2-2; size: NA; DNA: TGTGCCTGGAGGTATTCCGGGGAGCTGTTTTTT; CDR3: CAWRYSGELFF
D: NA; V: TRBV12-3/TRBV12-4; J: TRBJ1-5; size: NA; DNA: TGTGCCAGCAGTTTACTCCATCAGCCCCAGCATTTT; CDR3: CASSLLHQPQHF
D: NA; V: TRBV29-1; J: TRBJ1-2; size: NA; DNA: TGCAGCGTTGCCCGGGACAACTTTCTTTATGGCTACACCTTC; CDR3: CSVARDNFLYGYTF
D: NA; V: TRBV21-1; J: TRBJ2-7; size: few; DNA: TGTGCCAGCAGTTACCAGACAGGGAAGGGGGACGAGCAGTACTTC; CDR3: CASSYQTGKGDEQYF
D: TRBD2; V: TRBV25-1; J: TRBJ2-5; size: NA; DNA: TGTGCCAGCAGTGAAAGGATGGTAGCGGGAGGTGGGACCCAGTACTTC; CDR3: CASSERMVAGGGTQYF
D: NA; V: TRBV19; J: TRBJ1-4; size: NA; DNA: TGTGCCAGTACCTACAGGGTGGAAGAAAAACTGTTTTTT; CDR3: CASTYRVEEKLFF
D: TRBD1; V: TRBV18; J: TRBJ1-5; size: NA; DNA: TGTGCCAGCTCAACAGGGGAGTGGGGCAACAATCAGCCCCAGCATTTT; CDR3: CASSTGEWGNNQPQHF
D: TRBD2; V: TRBV7-9; J: TRBJ2-5; size: NA; DNA: TGTGCCAGCAGCTTTTCCCTTGGACTAGCGGGGGAAGAGACCCAGTACTTC; CDR3: CASSFSLGLAGEETQYF
D: TRBD2; V: TRBV4-2; J: TRBJ2-3; size: NA; DNA: TGTGCCAGCAGCCAAGTGAGATTTGGCGGGAGTATGGCAGATACGCAGTATTTT; CDR3: CASSQVRFGGSMADTQYF
D: NA; V: TRBV4-2; J: TRBJ1-2; size: once; DNA: TGTGCCAGCAGCCAGGAATCCACGGGGTCTGGCTACACCTTC; CDR3: CASSQESTGSGYTF
D: TRBD1; V: TRBV24-1; J: TRBJ2-7; size: NA; DNA: TGTGCCACCAGTGAGGGGACAGGGTCATGGGAGCAGTACTTC; CDR3: CATSEGTGSWEQYF
D: TRBD1; V: TRBV7-2; J: TRBJ1-1; size: NA; DNA: TGTGCCAGCAGCTTAGCGGTTATGCAGGGGGCTTATACTGAAGCTTTCTTT; CDR3: CASSLAVMQGAYTEAFF
D: NA; V: TRBV4-2; J: TRBJ2-7; size: NA; DNA: TGTGCCAGCAGCCAAGATCTGGGGGCATTACGAGGGCAGTACTTC; CDR3: CASSQDLGALRGQYF
D: NA; V: TRBV28; J: TRBJ1-1; size: NA; DNA: TGTGCCAGCAGTTCACAAGATTACACTGAAGCTTTCTTT; CDR3: CASSSQDYTEAFF
D: NA; V: TRBV4-3; J: TRBJ2-2; size: NA; DNA: TGCGCCAGCAGCCAAGAATTAGGAGCTCCTGCGGCCGGGGAGCTGTTTTTT; CDR3: CASSQELGAPAAGELFF
D: NA; V: TRBV4-1; J: TRBJ2-7; size: NA; DNA: TGCGCCAGCAGCCAAGTCGACAGCGCCTACGAGCAGTACTTC; CDR3: CASSQVDSAYEQYF
D: TRBD1; V: TRBV19; J: TRBJ1-2; size: few; DNA: TGTGCCAGTAGTCCGGTACAGGGGGCGATGGTCTATGGCTACACCTTC; CDR3: CASSPVQGAMVYGYTF
D: NA; V: TRBV7-7; J: TRBJ2-2; size: few; DNA: TGTGCCAGCAGCTTAGGAGTGGACAGCCGCGGGAACACCGGGGAGCTGTTTTTT; CDR3: CASSLGVDSRGNTGELFF
D: TRBD2; V: TRBV27; J: TRBJ2-1; size: NA; DNA: TGTGCCAGCAGCCGAAGACTAGCCACCAATGAGCAGTTCTTC; CDR3: CASSRRLATNEQFF
D: TRBD2; V: TRBV29-1; J: TRBJ2-7; size: NA; DNA: TGCAGCGTTGAATTGGGACTAGGGAACGAGCAGTACTTC; CDR3: CSVELGLGNEQYF
D: TRBD1; V: TRBV19; J: TRBJ1-5; size: NA; DNA: TGTGCCAGTAATCTGGACAGGGGAAGCAATCAGCCCCAGCATTTT; CDR3: CASNLDRGSNQPQHF
D: NA; V: TRBV2; J: TRBJ2-5; size: NA; DNA: TGTGCCAGCAGTGAAGGGCCTTTTACAGGTGAGACCCAGTACTTC; CDR3: CASSEGPFTGETQYF
D: NA; V: TRBV7-2; J: TRBJ1-2; size: NA; DNA: TGTGCCAGCAGCTTATACCTGGGCACCCCCTATGGCTACACCTTC; CDR3: CASSLYLGTPYGYTF
D: NA; V: TRBV4-1; J: TRBJ1-6; size: NA; DNA: TGCGCCAGCAGCCCCCCTAAGGGGGGGTATTCACCCCTCCACTTT; CDR3: CASSPPKGGYSPLHF
D: TRBD1; V: TRBV30; J: TRBJ1-2; size: once; DNA: TGTGCCTGGCTGACAGGGCTATATGGCTACACCTTC; CDR3: CAWLTGLYGYTF
D: NA; V: TRBV12-5; J: TRBJ1-3; size: NA; DNA: TGTGCTAGTGGCCTTCAGGGCGGCTCTGGAAACACCATATATTTT; CDR3: CASGLQGGSGNTIYF
D: NA; V: TRBV3-1/TRBV3-2; J: TRBJ2-4; size: NA; DNA: TGTGCCAGCAGCCAAGCGAGGGACAAAAACATTCAGTACTTC; CDR3: CASSQARDKNIQYF
D: NA; V: TRBV2; J: TRBJ1-5; size: few; DNA: TGTGCCAGCAGTGACAGACTTAGCAATCAGCCCCAGCATTTT; CDR3: CASSDRLSNQPQHF
D: NA; V: TRBV20-1; J: TRBJ1-5; size: NA; DNA: TGCAGTGCTAGTTTTGGACAGCTAACCAATCAGCCCCAGCATTTT; CDR3: CSASFGQLTNQPQHF
D: TRBD1; V: TRBV7-3; J: TRBJ2-2; size: NA; DNA: TGTGCCAGCAGCTTGTCCACCGGGACAGGGGCGGCCGGGGAGCTGTTTTTT; CDR3: CASSLSTGTGAAGELFF
D: NA; V: TRBV6-5; J: TRBJ2-1; size: NA; DNA: TGTGCCAGCAGTCCCTCGCAGGCCGCCTACAATGAGCAGTTCTTC; CDR3: CASSPSQAAYNEQFF
D: TRBD1; V: TRBV18; J: TRBJ2-5; size: NA; DNA: TGTGCCAGCTCACTGAAGACAGGGCGCTTGGGGCAAGAGACCCAGTACTTC; CDR3: CASSLKTGRLGQETQYF
D: TRBD1; V: TRBV24-1; J: TRBJ2-1; size: once; DNA: TGTGCCACCAGTGATCAGGGGGATGAGCAGTTCTTC; CDR3: CATSDQGDEQFF
D: TRBD2; V: TRBV5-1; J: TRBJ2-1; size: NA; DNA: TGCGCCAGCAGCCCCACACAATCAACTAGCGGAGCTTACAATGAGCAGTTCTTC; CDR3: CASSPTQSTSGAYNEQFF
D: TRBD2; V: TRBV18; J: TRBJ2-7; size: NA; DNA: TGTGCCAGCTCAACCGGGACTAGCGGGTACGAGCAGTACTTC; CDR3: CASSTGTSGYEQYF
D: TRBD2; V: TRBV19; J: TRBJ2-1; size: NA; DNA: TGTGCCAGTAGTCCACTAGCGTCCCTCAATGAGCAGTTCTTC; CDR3: CASSPLASLNEQFF
D: NA; V: TRBV3-1/TRBV3-2; J: TRBJ2-1; size: NA; DNA: TGTGCCAGCAGCCCTTTAGTGTCCTACAATGAGCAGTTCTTC; CDR3: CASSPLVSYNEQFF
D: TRBD1; V: TRBV11-2; J: TRBJ1-6; size: NA; DNA: TGTGCCAGCAGCACACAGGGGAATTCACCCCTCCACTTT; CDR3: CASSTQGNSPLHF
D: TRBD2; V: TRBV19; J: TRBJ2-3; size: NA; DNA: TGTGCCAGTAGTACTGTGACTAGCTGGAGCACAGATACGCAGTATTTT; CDR3: CASSTVTSWSTDTQYF
D: TRBD1; V: TRBV23-1; J: TRBJ2-5; size: NA; DNA: TGCGCCAGCAGTCACGGGACAGAACAAGAGACCCAGTACTTC; CDR3: CASSHGTEQETQYF
D: TRBD1; V: TRBV29-1; J: TRBJ1-3; size: NA; DNA: TGCAGCGCAGGGGGCTCTGGAAACACCATATATTTT; CDR3: CSAGGSGNTIYF
D: NA; V: TRBV11-2; J: TRBJ2-1; size: once; DNA: TGTGCCAGCACCCACGGAGCAGGGAGGTATAATGAGCAGTTCTTC; CDR3: CASTHGAGRYNEQFF
D: NA; V: TRBV6-5; J: TRBJ1-3; size: few; DNA: TGTGCCAGCCGGAGAGCCATGGCCTCTGGAAACACCATATATTTT; CDR3: CASRRAMASGNTIYF
D: NA; V: TRBV5-1; J: TRBJ2-2; size: few; DNA: TGCGCCAGCACCTTCGGGACTTCGAACACCGGGGAGCTGTTTTTT; CDR3: CASTFGTSNTGELFF
D: TRBD2; V: TRBV4-2; J: TRBJ2-7; size: NA; DNA: TGTGCCAGCAGCCAAGTACGGGGCGGGAGCGGGTACTACGAGCAGTACTTC; CDR3: CASSQVRGGSGYYEQYF
D: TRBD2; V: TRBV4-2; J: TRBJ2-5; size: NA; DNA: TGTGCCAGCAGCTTGGGACTAGCGGGAGGGGAGGGGTACCAAGAGACCCAGTACTTC; CDR3: CASSLGLAGGEGYQETQYF
D: NA; V: TRBV10-3; J: TRBJ1-5; size: many; DNA: TGTGCCATCAGTGAGTCGGGGAATTTGTGGACAGGCAATCAGCCCCAGCATTTT; CDR3: CAISESGNLWTGNQPQHF